The clone carrying this T cell receptor beta chain was seen only a few times. Its target is not known. Sequencing was performed with immunoSEQ multiplex PCR; in TCRdb, only in-frame clones are kept and a portion is missing. This table holds roughly 700,000 clones, approximately 74% found once. The CDR3 sequence is 15 residues long. V lost 4 bases and J lost 3, with 15 bases in between. Germline V gene data show CDR1 as LGHNA and CDR2 as YNFKEQ. This sample is drawn from a study of shared clonotypes between healthy human individuals. Study observations and caveats: Rarefaction exposed incomplete sorted-subset sequencing despite large depth. Limitation of the genetic and exposure-history diversity represented came from the few donors.

This clonotype originated in a woman in her thirties in good health. The chain uses TRBV4-2 and TRBJ1-2; D possibly corresponds to TRBD1 (5 bases). Sequencing used memory CD4+ T cells sorted from blood. Specified subset: CD45RA-negative fraction. CDR3 amino acids: CASSLGGVEDYGYTF. Here the CDR3 DNA reads TGTGCCAGCAGCCTGGGGGGGGTAGAGGACTATGGCTACACCTTC.